The sequence of this T cell receptor beta chain was determined in a study of radiotherapy plus CTLA-4 blockade in lung cancer. About the research overall: The study recorded objective responses in 15% to 20% of patients and disease control in around 31%. The study, taken as a whole, reports: TCR clones of tumor origin grew in blood after radiotherapy plus ipilimumab. The best prediction of response reportedly came from early blood T cell clone dynamics, with interferon-beta.

CDR1 is LNHDA, CDR2 SQIVND, per germline (reference sequence). This CDR3 contains 16 residues. J was trimmed by 0 bases and V by 6 bases; bases with no gene match: 3. Details on this clone: What it binds is not known.

Assay used: immunoSEQ multiplex PCR; TCRdb lists only in-frame clones, some missing. This table holds 85,000 to 90,000 clones, approximately 86% found once. This sequence was found in a human donor with non-small cell lung cancer that progressed on radiotherapy plus ipilimumab. The sample consisted of peripheral blood, taken from a patient treated with radiotherapy plus ipilimumab. The genes are TRBV19 and TRBJ1-6; 9 nucleotides agree with TRBD1. The CDR3 loop is CASRGQGTSYNSPLHF. In DNA, the CDR3 is TGTGCCAGTAGGGGACAGGGAACCTCCTATAATTCACCCCTCCACTTT.